This TCR beta chain came from a study of a mutant IDH1 vaccine in newly diagnosed glioma. Overall study: In weeks 1, 3, 5, 7, 11, 15, 19 and 23, patients were immunized, eight times in all. Averaging roughly 40 years of age, treated patients were roughly 60% male and approximately 40% female. Previous care, which was radiotherapy, temozolomide, or both, most often involved both.

Note on this clone: Antigen specificity is unknown.

Assay used: immunoSEQ multiplex PCR; TCRdb lists only in-frame clones, some missing. Among around 34,000 clones listed, 55% to 60% were seen once. The sample's time point: week 5, during vaccination. Doses comprised 300 ug of mutant IDH1 20-mer peptide each, plus topical imiquimod. Overall study results and limits: A vaccine-induced immune response developed in more than 85% of the patients.

This CDR3 is 15 amino acids long. Germline CDR1 MDHEN, CDR2 SYDVKM. With 6 bases clipped from V and 3 bases from J, the junction kept 7 bases outside the gene matches. This sequence was found in a young woman with glioma. The input for sequencing was PBMCs, taken from a glioma patient whose treatment included an IDH1 peptide vaccine. V usage is TRBV28 and J usage is TRBJ2-5; 10 bases are a match to TRBD1. CDR3 nucleotide sequence: TGTGCCAGCAGGCTACCGGGACAGGGGAAAGAGACCCAGTACTTC. Protein: CASRLPGQGKETQYF.